This T cell receptor (beta chain) is from a study of T cells in Graves' hyperthyroidism and ophthalmopathy. General observations from the study: Model-based prediction identified ophthalmopathy a median 6.5 months prior to its onset.

There are many counts of this clonotype. Its antigen remains unidentified. TCR beta CDR3 regions were amplified from RNA. HTBI primers drove first-round RT-PCR of the TCR CDR3. In TCRdb, the multiplex PCR reads were re-called with MiXCR into one record per CDR3 protein. The sample holds 300,000 to 500,000 distinct CDR3 sequences, more than 13% seen once. Fresh peripheral blood, less than 11 ml of it, supplied the PBMCs. V lost 3 bases and J lost 4, with 6 bases in between. The CDR3 extends over 12 amino acids. CDR1 GTSNPN and CDR2 SVGIG come from the germline V gene (reference sequence). This receptor was obtained from a man in his fifties with Graves' ophthalmopathy. Source material: blood. This sequence joins TRBV30 and TRBJ2-2; no clear D. The CDR3 region has the DNA TGTGCCTGGAGGGATCTCACCGGGGAGCTGTTTTTT. Encoded protein: CAWRDLTGELFF.